The 28 T cell receptor beta chains listed next were all sequenced from one sample in a study of high-grade serous ovarian cancer treatment subgroups. Tumor samples were obtained before definitive surgery or chemotherapy. Libraries were prepared by immunoSEQ multiplex PCR; TCRdb keeps only in-frame clonotypes and omits some of them. Of some 1,000 clones in the sample, 70% to 85% are singletons; the top ten hold around 6%. Sequenced material: tumor tissue. The receptors come from a human donor with high-grade serous ovarian cancer.

The chain joins TRBV2 to TRBJ1-2; D gene unclear. Germline V gene sequence: CDR1 SNHLY, CDR2 FYNNEI. V lost 4 bases and J 8 bases, leaving 17 bases between the germline ends. This CDR3 has 14 amino acids. The CDR3 DNA reads TGTGCCAGCAGTGGGGTCGAGTCCCACTTCGGCTACACCTTC. As protein: CASSGVESHFGYTF.

The rearrangement links TRBV6-5 to TRBJ1-3; D call uncertain. The V gene lost 6 bases and the J gene lost 2 bases, with 11 bases spanning the gap. The germline CDR1 and CDR2 sequences are MNHEY and SVGAGI. This CDR3 has 14 residues. CDR3 loop: CASRSDGPGNTIYF. In DNA form, the CDR3 reads TGTGCCAGCAGATCCGACGGACCTGGAAACACCATATATTTT.

The DNA of the CDR3 is TGCGCCAGCAGCCCGGACACAAACACTGAAGCTTTCTTT. Its protein is CASSPDTNTEAFF. The gene calls are TRBV5-1 and TRBJ1-1, with D tentatively TRBD1 (5 bases). Trimming took 4 bases from V and 2 from J, leaving 9 bases between them. The CDR3 length is 13 residues. The germline CDR1 and CDR2 sequences are SGHRS and YFSETQ.

The V gene is TRBV7-9, the J gene TRBJ1-2; D unresolved. The CDR3 is 14 residues long. From germline, CDR1 is SEHNR and CDR2 FQNEAQ (reference sequence). The V and J ends lost 5 bases and 0 bases respectively, with 10 bases between them. The CDR3 spells CASSPTYTNYGYTF. CDR3 nucleotides: TGTGCCAGCAGCCCGACATATACTAACTATGGCTACACCTTC.

By share, this clone ranks as large. V is TRBV19 and J is TRBJ1-5, with D tentatively TRBD1 (5 bases). Per the germline V gene, CDR1 is LNHDA and CDR2 is SQIVND (reference sequence). CDR3 length: 16 residues. The V and J ends lost 0 bases and 3 bases respectively, with 12 bases between them. The DNA for the CDR3 is TGTGCCAGTAGTATAGATCCCCAGGGCAACAATCAGCCCCAGCATTTT. Translation gives CASSIDPQGNNQPQHF.

The chain uses TRBV19 and TRBJ1-5; the D gene is possibly TRBD1 (5 bases). The CDR3 is made up of 17 amino acids. The germline V gene has CDR1 LNHDA and CDR2 SQIVND (reference sequence). V was clipped by 5 bases and J by 8 bases, with 25 bases between them. The CDR3 nucleotides read TGTGCCAGTAGTCTAACCTCGGACGGGACCTGGGTAAAGCCCCAGCATTTT. Residues: CASSLTSDGTWVKPQHF.

The chain employs TRBV7-2 and TRBJ2-5; 7 nucleotides align to TRBD1. Germline trimming cut 4 bases from V and 3 bases from J; bases unmatched to any gene: 5. The CDR3 runs to 14 residues. Germline V gene lookup returns CDR1 SGHTA and CDR2 FQGNSA. The CDR3 sequence: CASSWIGGEETQYF. The CDR3 region has the DNA TGTGCCAGCAGCTGGATAGGGGGCGAAGAGACCCAGTACTTC.

This clone was detected a few times. The chain combines TRBV28 with TRBJ1-5; 9 bases align to TRBD1. This CDR3 contains 14 residues. CDR1 and CDR2 (germline): MDHEN, SYDVKM. The V segment lost 5 bases and the J segment 4 bases; nucleotides outside the gene matches: 3. The CDR3 spells CASSTGQGNQPQHF. The DNA of the CDR3 is TGTGCCAGCAGTACGGGACAGGGAAATCAGCCCCAGCATTTT.

This chain uses TRBV7-2 with TRBJ1-3; 8 bases match TRBD1. CDR3 length: 14 amino acids. Germline CDR1 and CDR2: SGHTA and FQGNSA. Trimming took 5 bases from V and 3 from J; bases not matched to a gene: 3. The CDR3 loop reads CASSTDRGGNTIYF. CDR3 coding DNA: TGTGCCAGCAGCACCGACAGGGGTGGAAACACCATATATTTT.

The chain combines TRBV28 with TRBJ2-1; no clear D. This CDR3 spans 14 amino acids. V lost 3 bases and J 5 bases, leaving 11 bases between the germline ends. The germline V gene has CDR1 MDHEN and CDR2 SYDVKM. CDR3 loop: CASSLLGANNEQFF. The CDR3 nucleotides read TGTGCCAGCAGTTTGCTAGGAGCCAACAATGAGCAGTTCTTC.

This clone was seen more than once but under ten times. The rearrangement uses TRBV5-5 and TRBJ1-4; 7 nucleotides agree with TRBD1. V gave up 6 bases and J gave up 5 bases; unmatched junction bases: 10. The CDR3 consists of 15 residues. Germline loops: CDR1 SGHKS, CDR2 YYEKEE (reference sequence). CDR3 bases: TGTGCCAGCATCGAACCGGGGACAGACAATGAAAAACTGTTTTTT. It translates to CASIEPGTDNEKLFF.

The chain has TRBV19 and TRBJ1-1, with D maybe TRBD1 (5 bases). Germline CDR1 and CDR2: LNHDA and SQIVND (reference sequence). This CDR3 comprises 13 residues. The ends were cut back, 5 bases at V and 0 bases at J, with 7 bases in the middle. CDR3 in DNA: TGTGCCAGTAGTCGGACAATGAACACTGAAGCTTTCTTT. Its protein product is CASSRTMNTEAFF.

This chain connects TRBV6-6 to TRBJ2-7; possible D gene TRBD1, 5 bases. The CDR3 runs to 15 residues. Germline CDR1 MNHNY, CDR2 SVGAGI (reference sequence). V lost 0 bases to trimming and J lost 5 bases, with 14 bases between them. In DNA, the CDR3 is TGTGCCAGCAGTTACTCGGGCCGAGACAGTAACGAGCAGTACTTC. It is translated as CASSYSGRDSNEQYF.

The rearrangement joins TRBV27 to TRBJ1-1, with a tentative D call TRBD1 (6 bases). Looked up from germline, CDR1 is MNHEY and CDR2 is SMNVEV (reference sequence). Trimming removed 5 bases from V and 4 bases from J, with 14 bases in between. There are 14 residues in the CDR3. CDR3 sequence: CASSPQGLTTEAFF. In DNA, the CDR3 is TGTGCCAGCAGTCCACAGGGTTTGACCACTGAAGCTTTCTTT.

This sequence joins TRBV7-9 and TRBJ1-2; D remains unclear. The V gene lost 5 bases and the J gene lost 4 bases, with 20 bases spanning the gap. Germline CDR1 reads SEHNR; CDR2 reads FQNEAQ (reference sequence). This CDR3 has 16 residues. The CDR3 bases are TGTGCCAGCAGCCTCCTTCGAGGGCTAGTGGTCTATGGCTACACCTTC. Its translation: CASSLLRGLVVYGYTF.

The chain is built from TRBV5-4 and TRBJ2-5; 10 nucleotides agree with TRBD2. V was clipped by 2 bases and J by 5 bases; unmatched bases: 6. Per germline, CDR1 SGHNT and CDR2 YYREEE (reference sequence). This CDR3 spans 15 amino acids. CDR3 in amino acids: CASSFQAGGRETQYF. DNA of the CDR3: TGTGCCAGCAGCTTCCAAGCGGGGGGGCGCGAGACCCAGTACTTC.

The chain carries TRBV6-1 and TRBJ1-3; TRBD1 agrees at 10 bases. The germline gives CDR1 MNHNS, CDR2 SASEGT. V shed 8 bases and J 0 bases; nucleotides not matched to a gene: 4. CDR3 length: 15 amino acids. The CDR3 nucleotides read TGTGCCAGCCACCGGGACAGGGGCTCTGGAAACACCATATATTTT. Its protein product is CASHRDRGSGNTIYF.

The genes are TRBV7-8 and TRBJ2-1; 10 positions match TRBD2. CDR3 length: 16 residues. The germline CDR1 and CDR2 sequences are SGHVS and FQNEAQ. The V and J ends lost 5 bases and 2 bases, in that order; junction bases with no gene match: 6. The CDR3 is CASSKTSGITYNEQFF. As DNA, the CDR3 is TGTGCCAGCAGCAAAACTAGCGGGATAACCTACAATGAGCAGTTCTTC.

The genes are TRBV29-1 and TRBJ2-1; a possible D gene is TRBD2 (5 bases). Looked up from germline, CDR1 is SQVTM and CDR2 is ANQGSEA. V lost 1 base and J 0 bases, leaving 16 bases between the germline ends. The CDR3 length is 17 residues. The CDR3 loop reads CSVEGLVGLHSYNEQFF. The CDR3 DNA reads as TGCAGCGTTGAAGGCCTAGTAGGACTCCACTCCTACAATGAGCAGTTCTTC.

This clone has more than one count but fewer than ten. V is TRBV19 and J is TRBJ1-5, with 9 bases that match TRBD1. CDR1 is LNHDA and CDR2 is SQIVND in the germline V gene (reference sequence). V shed 4 bases, J shed 10 bases, and the junction held 5 bases outside the gene matches. CDR3 length: 13 amino acids. The CDR3 DNA is TGTGCCAGTAGTACCGGGACAGGGCGACCCCAGCATTTT. It encodes CASSTGTGRPQHF.

This clone showed up just a few times. This rearrangement joins TRBV11-2 to TRBJ1-2, with D uncertain. In germline, CDR1 is SGHAT, CDR2 FQNNGV. The CDR3 consists of 13 residues. Trimming left V 7 bases short and J 0 bases short, with 9 bases between. The CDR3 nucleotides read TGTGCCAGCACCCCTGCCCCTAACTATGGCTACACCTTC. Its protein product is CASTPAPNYGYTF.

The chain couples TRBV15 to TRBJ2-2, with TRBD1 identical over 7 bases. Germline CDR1 reads LNHNV; CDR2 reads YYDKDF (reference sequence). J was trimmed by 4 bases and V by 1 base; bases with no gene match: 9. This CDR3 contains 17 residues. The CDR3 is CATSRGPWTGLTGELFF. The CDR3 bases are TGTGCCACCAGCAGAGGCCCGTGGACAGGTCTCACCGGGGAGCTGTTTTTT.

The chain uses TRBV5-6 and TRBJ2-2; D could derive from TRBD1 or TRBD2 (6 bases each). CDR1 is SGHDT, CDR2 YYEEEE, per germline. This CDR3 comprises 14 residues. The V gene lost 7 bases and the J gene lost 5 bases, with 15 bases spanning the gap. CDR3 residues: CASLHRGRTGELFF. CDR3 sequence (DNA): TGTGCCAGCCTCCATAGGGGGAGGACCGGGGAGCTGTTTTTT.

The chain is built from TRBV6-1 and TRBJ1-4, with 7 bases identical to TRBD1. The CDR3 covers 15 residues. Germline CDR1 MNHNS, CDR2 SASEGT. Trimming at V came to 4 bases and at J to 4 bases, leaving 6 bases not matched to a gene. The CDR3 DNA is TGTGCCAGCAGTGTCCAACAGGGGTATAATGAAAAACTGTTTTTT. As protein: CASSVQQGYNEKLFF.

The chain links TRBV14 to TRBJ1-6; D perhaps matches TRBD1 (5 bases). The CDR3 has 15 residues. CDR1 and CDR2 from the germline V gene are SGHDN and FVKESK. The V and J ends lost 4 bases and 9 bases respectively, with 16 bases between them. CDR3 in DNA: TGTGCCAGCAGCCGCATACGGGACCCCCCTTCACCCCTCCACTTT. Protein sequence: CASSRIRDPPSPLHF.

The genes are TRBV21-1 and TRBJ1-2; the D segment call TRBD1 is taken from the table without a DNA check. TRBV21-1 is classified as a pseudogene. The CDR3 loop spans 14 amino acids. DNA for the CDR3: TGTGCCAGCAGCAAAAAGGACAGGTGCGATGGCTACACCTTC. This sequence encodes CASSKKDRCDGYTF.

The chain carries TRBV27 and TRBJ2-2; D unclear. The CDR3 runs to 13 residues. Trimming removed 5 bases at V and 4 bases at J, with 8 bases between. Germline V gene sequence: CDR1 MNHEY, CDR2 SMNVEV (reference sequence). CDR3 loop: CASSPEGTGELFF. Written as DNA, the CDR3 is TGTGCCAGCAGTCCCGAAGGCACCGGGGAGCTGTTTTTT.

V gene TRBV28 combines with J gene TRBJ2-3; perhaps TRBD1 as D (6 bases). V was cut by 5 bases and J by 0 bases, with 9 bases left in between. In germline, CDR1 is MDHEN, CDR2 SYDVKM. CDR3 length equals 14 residues. The DNA of the CDR3 is TGTGCCAGCAGTCCCGACAGGAGCACAGATACGCAGTATTTT. The encoded protein is CASSPDRSTDTQYF.